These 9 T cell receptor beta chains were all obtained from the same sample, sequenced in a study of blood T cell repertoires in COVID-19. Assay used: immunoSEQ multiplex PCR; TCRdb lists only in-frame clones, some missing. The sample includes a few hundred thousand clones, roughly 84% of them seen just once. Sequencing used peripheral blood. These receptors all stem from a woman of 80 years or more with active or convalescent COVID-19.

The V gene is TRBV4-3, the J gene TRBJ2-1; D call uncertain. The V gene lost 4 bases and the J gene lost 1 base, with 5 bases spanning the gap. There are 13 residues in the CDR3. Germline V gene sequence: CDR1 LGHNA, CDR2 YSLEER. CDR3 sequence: CASSRQSYNEQFF. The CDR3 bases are TGCGCCAGCAGCCGTCAGTCCTACAATGAGCAGTTCTTC.

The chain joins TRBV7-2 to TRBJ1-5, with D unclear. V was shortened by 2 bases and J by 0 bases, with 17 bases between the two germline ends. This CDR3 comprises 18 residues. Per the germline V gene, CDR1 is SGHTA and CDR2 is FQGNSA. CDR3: CASSLSRSGGHSNQPQHF. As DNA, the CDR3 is TGTGCCAGCAGCTTATCGAGGTCGGGAGGGCATAGCAATCAGCCCCAGCATTTT.

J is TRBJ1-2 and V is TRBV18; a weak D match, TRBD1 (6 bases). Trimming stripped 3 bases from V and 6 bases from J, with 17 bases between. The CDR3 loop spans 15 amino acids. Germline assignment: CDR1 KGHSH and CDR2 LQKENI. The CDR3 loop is CASSPRPTGQDGYTF. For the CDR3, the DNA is TGTGCCAGCTCACCGAGGCCAACAGGGCAAGATGGCTACACCTTC.

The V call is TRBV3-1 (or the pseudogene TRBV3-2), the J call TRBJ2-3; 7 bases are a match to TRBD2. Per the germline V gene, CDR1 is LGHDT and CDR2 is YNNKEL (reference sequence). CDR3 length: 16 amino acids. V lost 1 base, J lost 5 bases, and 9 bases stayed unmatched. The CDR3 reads CASSQVQRGVLDTQYF. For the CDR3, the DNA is TGTGCCAGCAGCCAAGTTCAACGGGGGGTTCTAGATACGCAGTATTTT.

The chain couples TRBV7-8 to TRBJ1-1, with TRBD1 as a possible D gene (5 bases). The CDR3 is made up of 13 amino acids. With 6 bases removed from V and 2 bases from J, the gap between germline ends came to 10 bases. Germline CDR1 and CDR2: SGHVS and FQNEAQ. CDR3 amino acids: CASRRQSNTEAFF. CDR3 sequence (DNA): TGTGCCAGCAGACGACAGTCTAACACTGAAGCTTTCTTT. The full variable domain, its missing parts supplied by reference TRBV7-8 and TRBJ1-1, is GAGVSQSPRYKVAKRGQDVALRCDPISGHVSLFWYQQALGQGPEFLTYFQNEAQLDKSGLPSDRFFAERPEGSVSTLKIQRTQQEDSAVYLCASRRQSNTEAFFGQGTRLTVV.

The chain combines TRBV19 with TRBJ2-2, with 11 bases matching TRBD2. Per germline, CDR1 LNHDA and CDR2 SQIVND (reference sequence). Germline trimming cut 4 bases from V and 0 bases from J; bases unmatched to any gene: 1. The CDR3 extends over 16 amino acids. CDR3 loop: CASSRGLAANTGELFF. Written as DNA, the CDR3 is TGTGCCAGTAGTAGGGGACTAGCGGCGAACACCGGGGAGCTGTTTTTT.

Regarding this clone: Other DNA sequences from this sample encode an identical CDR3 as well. For the CDR3, the DNA is TGTGCCAGCAGTTTCAGCCCAGGGAAGAACACTGAAGCTTTCTTT. Protein sequence: CASSFSPGKNTEAFF. This chain uses TRBV28 with TRBJ1-1, with D tentatively TRBD1 (5 bases). Trimming removed 3 bases at V and 1 base at J, with 12 bases between. The CDR3 has 15 amino acids. Germline loops: CDR1 MDHEN, CDR2 SYDVKM.

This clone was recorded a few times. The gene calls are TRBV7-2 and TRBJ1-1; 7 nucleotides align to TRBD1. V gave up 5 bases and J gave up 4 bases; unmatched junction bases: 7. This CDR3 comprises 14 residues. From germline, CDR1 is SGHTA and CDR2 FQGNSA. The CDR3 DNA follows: TGTGCCAGCAGCGAAGGGACAGCCGGCACTGAAGCTTTCTTT. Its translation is CASSEGTAGTEAFF. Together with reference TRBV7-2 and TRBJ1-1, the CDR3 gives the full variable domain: GAGVSQSPSNKVTEKGKDVELRCDPISGHTALYWYRQSLGQGLEFLIYFQGNSAPDKSGLPSDRFSAERTGGSVSTLTIQRTQQEDSAVYLCASSEGTAGTEAFFGQGTRLTVV.

The CDR3 nucleotides read TGTGCCAGCAGCTTAGCCCCGGGTGGTCGTGAGCAGTACTTC. Amino acids: CASSLAPGGREQYF. This chain joins TRBV7-6 and TRBJ2-7, with D unclear. CDR3 size: 14 residues. Looked up from germline, CDR1 is SGHVS and CDR2 is FNYEAQ. Deletions cut 0 bases from V and 7 bases from J, with 13 bases between. The complete variable domain, with remaining parts taken from reference TRBV7-6 and TRBJ2-7, reads GAGVSQSPRYKVTKRGQDVALRCDPISGHVSLYWYRQALGQGPEFLTYFNYEAQQDKSGLPNDRFSAERPEGSISTLTIQRTEQRDSAMYRCASSLAPGGREQYFGPGTRLTVT.